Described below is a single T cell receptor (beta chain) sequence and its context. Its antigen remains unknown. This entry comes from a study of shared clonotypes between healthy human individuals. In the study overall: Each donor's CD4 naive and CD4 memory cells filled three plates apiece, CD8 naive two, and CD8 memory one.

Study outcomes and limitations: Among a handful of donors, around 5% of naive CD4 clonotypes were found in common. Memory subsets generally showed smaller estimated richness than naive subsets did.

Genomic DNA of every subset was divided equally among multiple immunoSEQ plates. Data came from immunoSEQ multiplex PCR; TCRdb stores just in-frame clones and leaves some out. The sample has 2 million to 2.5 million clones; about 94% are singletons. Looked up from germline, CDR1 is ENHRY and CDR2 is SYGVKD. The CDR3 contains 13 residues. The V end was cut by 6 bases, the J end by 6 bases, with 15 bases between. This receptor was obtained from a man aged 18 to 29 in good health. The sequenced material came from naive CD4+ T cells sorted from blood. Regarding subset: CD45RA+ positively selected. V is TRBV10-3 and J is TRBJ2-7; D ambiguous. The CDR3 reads CAIRDDSLGEQYF. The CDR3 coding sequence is TGTGCCATCAGAGACGACTCCCTCGGCGAGCAGTACTTC.